The entry below gives a single TCR beta chain sequence along with its context. This sample is drawn from a study of shared clonotypes between healthy human individuals. As originally analysed: Junction-only sequences without quality scores came from ImmunoSEQ, so filtering differed. The repertoire was sequenced with immunoSEQ multiplex PCR; TCRdb's copy has only in-frame clones and lacks some. V and J calls and clone size are those listed in that table; D and trimming were worked out from the DNA. Among about 600,000 clones listed, around 76% were seen once. Germline V gives CDR1 MNHEY, CDR2 SMNVEV (reference sequence). The CDR3 length is 14 residues. V was pared by 2 bases and J by 6 bases, with 5 bases of the junction left unmatched.

The sequencing input was PBMCs. The receptor was isolated from a middle-aged woman in good health. Some clones in this sample may be carry-over from other donors' samples. This sequence joins TRBV27 and TRBJ1-2; 8 nucleotides agree with TRBD1. CDR3 in DNA: TGTGCCAGCAGTTTAGCCGGACAGGGAAATGGCTACACCTTC. It codes for CASSLAGQGNGYTF.